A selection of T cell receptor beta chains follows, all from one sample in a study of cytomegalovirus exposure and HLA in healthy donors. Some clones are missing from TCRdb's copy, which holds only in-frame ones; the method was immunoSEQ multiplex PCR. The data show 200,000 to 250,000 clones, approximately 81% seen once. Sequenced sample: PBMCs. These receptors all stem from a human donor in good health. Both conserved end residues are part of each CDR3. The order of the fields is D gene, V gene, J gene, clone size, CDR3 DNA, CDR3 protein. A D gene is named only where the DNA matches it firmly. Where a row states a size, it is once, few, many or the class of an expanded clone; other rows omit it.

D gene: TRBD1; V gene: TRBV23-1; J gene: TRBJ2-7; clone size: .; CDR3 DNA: TGCGCCAGCAGGCGTTTTGGACAGGGCTCCTACGAGCAGTACTTC; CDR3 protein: CASRRFGQGSYEQYF
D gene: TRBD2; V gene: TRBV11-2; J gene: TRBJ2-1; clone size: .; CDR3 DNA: TGTGCCAGCAGCGGAAGACTAGCGGGAGAAGGGGGTGAGCAGTTCTTC; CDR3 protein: CASSGRLAGEGGEQFF
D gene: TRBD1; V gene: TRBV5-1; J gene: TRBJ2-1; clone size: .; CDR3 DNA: TGCGCCAGCAGCTTGTCCTTCCGGGACAGGAGAAATGAGCAGTTCTTC; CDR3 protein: CASSLSFRDRRNEQFF
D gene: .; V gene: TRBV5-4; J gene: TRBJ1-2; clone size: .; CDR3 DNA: TGTGCCAGCAGCCCGGACAGAAACTATGGCTACACCTTC; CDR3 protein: CASSPDRNYGYTF
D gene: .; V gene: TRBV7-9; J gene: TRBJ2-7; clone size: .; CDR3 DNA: TGTGCCAGCAGCTTAGTGAGGGACTTTCACGAGCAGTACTTC; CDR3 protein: CASSLVRDFHEQYF
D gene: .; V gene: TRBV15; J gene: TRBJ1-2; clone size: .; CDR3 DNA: TGTGCCACCAGCAGAGATCTGGGGACTCTCTATGGCTACACCTTC; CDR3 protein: CATSRDLGTLYGYTF
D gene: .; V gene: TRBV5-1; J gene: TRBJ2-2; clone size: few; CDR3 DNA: TGCGCCAGCAGCTCCGGGACTTCCACCACCGGGGAGCTGTTTTTT; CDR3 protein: CASSSGTSTTGELFF
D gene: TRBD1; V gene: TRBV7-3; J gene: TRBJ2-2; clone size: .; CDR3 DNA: TGTGCCAGCAGCTTCTCAGGGGGCCCCGGGGAGCTGTTTTTT; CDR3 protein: CASSFSGGPGELFF
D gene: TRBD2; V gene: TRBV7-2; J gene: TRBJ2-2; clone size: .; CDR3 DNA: TGTGCCAGCGGAGCGGGAGGCCTCGGGGAGCTGTTTTTT; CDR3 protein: CASGAGGLGELFF
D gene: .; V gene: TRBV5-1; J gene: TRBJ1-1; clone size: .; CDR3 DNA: TGCGCCAGCAGCTTAGGCGGGGAAGAAGCTTTCTTT; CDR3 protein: CASSLGGEEAFF
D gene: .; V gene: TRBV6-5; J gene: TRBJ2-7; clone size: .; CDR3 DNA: TGTGCCAGCAGTTACCGGTCTTATACCGAGCAGTACTTC; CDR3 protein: CASSYRSYTEQYF
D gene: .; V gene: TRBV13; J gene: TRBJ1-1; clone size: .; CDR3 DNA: TGTGCCAGCAGCTTACGGGGGGCAGGGATGAACACTGAAGCTTTCTTT; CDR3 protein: CASSLRGAGMNTEAFF
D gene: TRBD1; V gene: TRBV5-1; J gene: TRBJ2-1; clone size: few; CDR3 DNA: TGCGCCAGCAGCTTGATCTGGGACAGGGTAAATGAGCAGTTCTTC; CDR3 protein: CASSLIWDRVNEQFF
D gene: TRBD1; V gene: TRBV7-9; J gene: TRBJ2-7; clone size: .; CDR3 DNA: TGTGCCAGCAGCTTAGTTAGGACAGGGGGCCACGAGCAGTACTTC; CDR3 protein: CASSLVRTGGHEQYF
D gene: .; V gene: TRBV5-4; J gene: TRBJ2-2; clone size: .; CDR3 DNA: TGTGCCAGCAGTTTGACAGGGAACACCGGGGAGCTGTTTTTT; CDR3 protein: CASSLTGNTGELFF
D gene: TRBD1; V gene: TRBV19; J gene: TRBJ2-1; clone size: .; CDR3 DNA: TGTGCCAGTAGTGGGACAGGGGGAAATGAGCAGTTCTTC; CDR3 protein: CASSGTGGNEQFF
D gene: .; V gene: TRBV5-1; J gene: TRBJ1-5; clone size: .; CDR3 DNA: TGCGCCAGCAGCTCGGCGCGATACAGGAAATTATCCTATAGCAATCAGCCCCAGCATTTT; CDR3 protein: CASSSARYRKLSYSNQPQHF
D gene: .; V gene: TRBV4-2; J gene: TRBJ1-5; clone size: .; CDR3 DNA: TGTGCCAGCAGCCAAGACGGGGGAAATCAGCCCCAGCATTTT; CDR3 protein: CASSQDGGNQPQHF
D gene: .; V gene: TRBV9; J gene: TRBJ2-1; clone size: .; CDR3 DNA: TGTGCCAGCAGCGTAGGCAGGGGCTTTTACAATGAGCAGTTCTTC; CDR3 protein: CASSVGRGFYNEQFF
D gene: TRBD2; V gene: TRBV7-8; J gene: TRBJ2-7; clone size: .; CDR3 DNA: TGTGCCAGCAGCTTAGCGCTGGCTAGCGGGAGAGGTACCCGCTCCTACGAGCAGTACTTC; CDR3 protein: CASSLALASGRGTRSYEQYF
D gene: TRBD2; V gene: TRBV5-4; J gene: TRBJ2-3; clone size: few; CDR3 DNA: TGTGCCAGCAGCTTACGGGACTACCCCACAGATACGCAGTATTTT; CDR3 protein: CASSLRDYPTDTQYF
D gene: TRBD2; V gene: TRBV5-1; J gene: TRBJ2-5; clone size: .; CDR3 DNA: TGCGCCAGCAGCTTGACTAGCGGGAGGGGGGAGACCCAGTACTTC; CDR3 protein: CASSLTSGRGETQYF
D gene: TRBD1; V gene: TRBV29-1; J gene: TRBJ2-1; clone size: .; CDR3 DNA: TGCAGCGTCGAAGACAGGGCAACGTCCTACAATGAGCAGTTCTTC; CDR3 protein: CSVEDRATSYNEQFF
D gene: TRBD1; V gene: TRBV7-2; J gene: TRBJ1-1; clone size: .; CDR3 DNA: TGTGCCAGCAGCGCTAACAGGGGTGGGTACACTGAAGCTTTCTTT; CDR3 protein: CASSANRGGYTEAFF
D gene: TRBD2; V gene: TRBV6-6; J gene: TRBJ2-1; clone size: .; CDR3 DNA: TGTGCCAGCAGTTACGCTAGCGGGAGGACGAATGAGCAGTTCTTC; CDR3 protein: CASSYASGRTNEQFF
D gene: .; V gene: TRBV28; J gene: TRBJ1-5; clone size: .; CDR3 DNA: TGTGCCAGCAAGGCAGGGGTTCATCAGCCCCAGCATTTT; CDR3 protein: CASKAGVHQPQHF
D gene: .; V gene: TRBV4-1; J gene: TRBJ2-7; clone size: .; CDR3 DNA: TGCGCCAGCAGCCAAGAAATGTATGGTACTAGCCGCTACGAGCAGTACTTC; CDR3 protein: CASSQEMYGTSRYEQYF
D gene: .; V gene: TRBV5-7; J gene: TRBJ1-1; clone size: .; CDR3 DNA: TGTGCCAGCAGCTTGGAACCAGGTGAGAACACTGAAGCTTTCTTT; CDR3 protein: CASSLEPGENTEAFF
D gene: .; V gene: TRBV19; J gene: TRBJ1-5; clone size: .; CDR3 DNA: TGTGCCAGTGACTCGACAGCCTTAGAGCCCCAGCATTTT; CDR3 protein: CASDSTALEPQHF
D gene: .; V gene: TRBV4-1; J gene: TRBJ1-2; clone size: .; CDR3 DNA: TGCGCCAGCAGCGCAATTTTCAGGGGAAGAGAGTATTATGGCTACACCTTC; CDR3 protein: CASSAIFRGREYYGYTF
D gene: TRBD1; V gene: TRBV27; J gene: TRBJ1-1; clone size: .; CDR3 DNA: TGTGCCAGCAGTTTCCAGGGGGCAGGTACTGAAGCTTTCTTT; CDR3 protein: CASSFQGAGTEAFF
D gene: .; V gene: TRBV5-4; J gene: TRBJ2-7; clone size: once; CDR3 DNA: TGTGCCAGCAGCTTAGGGGGTTTGCCCTACGAGCAGTACTTC; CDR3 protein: CASSLGGLPYEQYF
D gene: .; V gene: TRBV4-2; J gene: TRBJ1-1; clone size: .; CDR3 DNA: TGTGCCAGCAGCCCCCCGGAGGCTGAAGCTTTCTTT; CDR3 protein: CASSPPEAEAFF
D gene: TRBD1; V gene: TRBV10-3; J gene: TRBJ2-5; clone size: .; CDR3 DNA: TGTGCCATCAGTGAGCTAACAGGGGAAGAGACCCAGTACTTC; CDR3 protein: CAISELTGEETQYF
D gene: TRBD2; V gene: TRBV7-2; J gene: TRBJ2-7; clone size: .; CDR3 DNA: TGTGCCAGCAGCTCAACTAGCGGGAGGGGCGCGTACGAGCAGTACTTC; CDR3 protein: CASSSTSGRGAYEQYF
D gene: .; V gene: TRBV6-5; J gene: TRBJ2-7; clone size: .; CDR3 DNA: TGTGCCAGCAGTTTGACCCCTAGACCCTCGTTGAACGAGCAGTACTTC; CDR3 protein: CASSLTPRPSLNEQYF
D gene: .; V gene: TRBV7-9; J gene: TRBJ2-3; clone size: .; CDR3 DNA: TGTGCCAGCAGCTCTGGGCGTGGTAGTAGAGATACGCAGTATTTT; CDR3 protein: CASSSGRGSRDTQYF
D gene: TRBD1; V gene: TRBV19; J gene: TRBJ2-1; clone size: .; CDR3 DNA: TGTGCCAGTAGTGAACAGGGGATTGGTGAGCAGTTCTTC; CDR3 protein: CASSEQGIGEQFF
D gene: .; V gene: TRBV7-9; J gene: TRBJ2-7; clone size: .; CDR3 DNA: TGTGCCAGCAGCTCACAGAGAACTTACGAGCAGTACTTC; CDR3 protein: CASSSQRTYEQYF
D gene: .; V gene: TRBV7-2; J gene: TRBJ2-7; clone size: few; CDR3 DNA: TGTGCCAGCAGCTTCGGGGGACCCCTCTCCTACGAGCAGTACTTC; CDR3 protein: CASSFGGPLSYEQYF
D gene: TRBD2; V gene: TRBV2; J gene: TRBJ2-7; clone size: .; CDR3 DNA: TGTGCCAGCAGTGGCGGGAGCTCCTACGAGCAGTACTTC; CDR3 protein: CASSGGSSYEQYF
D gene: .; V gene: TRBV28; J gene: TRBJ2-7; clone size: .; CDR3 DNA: TGTGCCAGCTTCCCCGCCGGGACAGGGGGGAGGACTAGCGGGTACGAGCAGTACTTC; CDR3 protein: CASFPAGTGGRTSGYEQYF
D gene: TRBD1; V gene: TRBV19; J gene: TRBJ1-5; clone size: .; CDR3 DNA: TGTGCCACAGCGACAGGGAAGTCTTATAGCAATCAGCCCCAGCATTTT; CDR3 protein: CATATGKSYSNQPQHF
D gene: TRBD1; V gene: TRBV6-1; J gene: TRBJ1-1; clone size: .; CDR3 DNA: TGTGCCAGCAGTAGACAGGGGGACACTGAAGCTTTCTTT; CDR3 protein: CASSRQGDTEAFF
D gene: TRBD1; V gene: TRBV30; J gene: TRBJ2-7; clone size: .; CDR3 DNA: TGTGCCTCATCGCGAGACAGGGGCGACGAGCAGTACTTC; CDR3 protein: CASSRDRGDEQYF
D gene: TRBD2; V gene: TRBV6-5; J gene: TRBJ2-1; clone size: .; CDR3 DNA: TGTGCCAGCAGTTACTCACTAGCGGGATACAATGAGCAGTTCTTC; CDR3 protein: CASSYSLAGYNEQFF
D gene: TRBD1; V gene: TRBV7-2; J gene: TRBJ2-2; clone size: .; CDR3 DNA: TGTGCCAGCAGCTTTAGGGGGCAATACACCGGGGAGCTGTTTTTT; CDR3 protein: CASSFRGQYTGELFF
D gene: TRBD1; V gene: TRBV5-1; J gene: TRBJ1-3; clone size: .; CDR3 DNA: TGCGCCAGCAGCTCGGGACAGCGCTCTGGAAACACCATATATTTT; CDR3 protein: CASSSGQRSGNTIYF
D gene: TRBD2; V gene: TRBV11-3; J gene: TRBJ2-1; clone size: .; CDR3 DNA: TGTGCCAGCAGCCCGGGACTAGCGGGAGTCAATGAGCAGTTCTTC; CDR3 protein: CASSPGLAGVNEQFF
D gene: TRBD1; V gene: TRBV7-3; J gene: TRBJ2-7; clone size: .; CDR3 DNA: TGTGCCAGCAGCTTAACGGTGGGACAGGGGGGCGAGCAGTACTTC; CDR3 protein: CASSLTVGQGGEQYF
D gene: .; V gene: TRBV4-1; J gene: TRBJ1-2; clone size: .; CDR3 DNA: TGCGCCAGCAGCCAAGCCGAGGGCAGGGGTGGCTACACCTTC; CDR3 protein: CASSQAEGRGGYTF
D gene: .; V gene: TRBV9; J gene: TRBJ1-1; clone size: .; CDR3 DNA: TGTGCCAGCAGCACCGATCAGTTGAACACTGAAGCTTTCTTT; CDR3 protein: CASSTDQLNTEAFF
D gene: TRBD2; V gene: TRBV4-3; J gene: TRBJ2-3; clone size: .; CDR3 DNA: TGCGCCAGCAGCCAAGACAGGGGGCCGGGACTAGCGGGAAGGGAAGATACGCAGTATTTT; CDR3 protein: CASSQDRGPGLAGREDTQYF
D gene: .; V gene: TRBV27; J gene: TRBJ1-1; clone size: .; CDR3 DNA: TGTGCCAGCAGTTTAATCCCCCAGGGATCTAGTGAAGCTTTCTTT; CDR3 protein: CASSLIPQGSSEAFF